This TCR beta chain was profiled in a study of blood T cell repertoires in COVID-19. Study summary: Acute-phase and convalescent COVID-19 samples originated in the United States, Italy and Spain.

V lost 0 bases and J lost 7; bases outside the gene matches: 9. CDR1 and CDR2 (germline): ENHRY, SYGVKD. The CDR3 length is 18 residues. Profiling relied on immunoSEQ multiplex PCR, and the TCRdb table lists in-frame clones only, not all of them. The sample shows approximately 290,000 clones, about nine tenths of them seen only once. The source of this sequence is a man younger than 30 with active or convalescent COVID-19. This chain links TRBV10-3 with TRBJ2-1; 13 nucleotides agree with TRBD2. Sample: peripheral blood. In nucleotides, the CDR3 is TGTGCCATCAGTGAGTCGATGGGGACTAGCGGGATCGGTAATGAGCAGTTCTTC. Protein: CAISESMGTSGIGNEQFF.